The 30 T cell receptor beta chains below all came from one sample that was sequenced in a study of blood T cells in healthy people across ages. Sample-barcoded 5' priming and a J-beta primer mix drove a second PCR of about 7 to 11 cycles. TCRdb ran MiXCR on the 5' RACE reads and lists one entry per CDR3 protein. The sample has around 870,000 distinct CDR3 sequences; 25% to 35% are singletons. The sample comprised blood. All receptors derive from a woman older than 75 in good health.

The chain carries TRBV3-1 and TRBJ1-4, with TRBD1 matching over 9 bases. Germline loops: CDR1 LGHDT, CDR2 YNNKEL (reference sequence). V dropped 3 bases and J dropped 7; count of bases not matched to a gene: 9. There are 16 residues in the CDR3. The CDR3: CASSHASGTGPEKLFF. The CDR3 nucleotides are TGTGCCAGCAGCCATGCCTCCGGGACAGGGCCTGAAAAACTGTTTTTT.

The chain carries TRBV7-9 and TRBJ2-1; no definite D call. CDR3 length: 15 residues. Germline assignment: CDR1 SEHNR and CDR2 FQNEAQ (reference sequence). Trimming pared 2 bases from V and 7 bases from J, leaving 15 bases between. CDR3 residues: CASSLSFRAGNEQFF. The CDR3 DNA follows: TGTGCCAGCAGCTTAAGTTTCCGGGCTGGGAATGAGCAGTTCTTC.

This clonotype showed up many times. The chain couples TRBV5-1 to TRBJ2-3; TRBD2 might be the D (6 bases). The CDR3 is 15 residues long. Trimming removed 4 bases at V and 1 base at J, with 13 bases between. Germline CDR1 SGHRS, CDR2 YFSETQ. CDR3 in DNA: TGCGCCAGCAGCCATCTAGCGCTACGCACAGATACGCAGTATTTT. It encodes CASSHLALRTDTQYF.

The genes are TRBV6-2 or TRBV6-3 and TRBJ1-6; no clear D. Trimming left V 5 bases short and J 8 bases short, with 10 bases between. The V gene's germline CDR1 is MNHEY and CDR2 SVGEGT. The CDR3 loop spans 13 amino acids. This chain's CDR3 is CASSPRSDSPLHF. For the CDR3, the DNA is TGTGCCAGCAGTCCCCGTTCAGATTCACCCCTCCACTTT.

As concerns this clonotype: Given a much more abundant clone one base away, this may be a read error. The chain uses TRBV6-2 or TRBV6-3 and TRBJ1-1; 8 bases map to TRBD1. Per the germline V gene, CDR1 is MNHEY and CDR2 is SVGEGT. The CDR3 is 14 residues long. The CDR3 DNA follows: TGTGCCAGCGGTTACCTGGACAGGGCCACTGAAGCTTTCTTT. Amino acid sequence: CASGYLDRATEAFF.

The chain has TRBV10-3 and TRBJ1-1; TRBD1 agrees at 7 bases. The J segment lost 3 bases and the V segment lost 11 bases, leaving 12 bases of the junction unmatched. CDR3 length: 14 residues. Germline lookup yields CDR1 ENHRY and CDR2 SYGVKD. The CDR3 DNA follows: TGTGCCTCCGGGGGGCGACAGGGAGACACTGAAGCTTTCTTT. It encodes CASGGRQGDTEAFF.

The chain carries TRBV20-1 and TRBJ1-5; 7 bases match TRBD1. This CDR3 comprises 13 residues. The germline gives CDR1 DFQATT, CDR2 SNEGSKA (reference sequence). CDR3 sequence reads: CSVFRGAGQPQHF. Here the CDR3 DNA reads TGCAGCGTTTTCAGGGGGGCTGGTCAGCCCCAGCATTTT.

Note on this clonotype: A much larger clone lies one base from this, so it may be a read error. The chain combines TRBV9 with TRBJ2-1; possible D gene TRBD2, 6 bases. Germline CDR1 is SGDLS and CDR2 is YYNGEE. CDR3 length: 18 amino acids. Here the CDR3 reads CASGVGGAGAADYNEQFF. The CDR3 DNA follows: TGTGCCAGCGGCGTAGGAGGGGCCGGGGCGGCGGACTACAATGAGCAGTTCTTC.

This clonotype was counted many times. This chain connects TRBV10-3 to TRBJ2-5, with 14 bases aligning to TRBD2. After removal of 3 bases from V and 2 bases from J, the junction contained 8 bases not matched to a gene. Germline V gene lookup returns CDR1 ENHRY and CDR2 SYGVKD. CDR3 length: 18 residues. The CDR3 region is CAISDLGLAGDFQETQYF. CDR3 DNA sequence: TGTGCCATCAGTGACCTGGGACTAGCGGGGGATTTTCAAGAGACCCAGTACTTC.

In its sample, this clonotype was seen many times. The chain is built from TRBV6-2 or TRBV6-3 and TRBJ2-7; 7 bases align to TRBD1. V was clipped by 4 bases and J by 2 bases; unmatched bases: 11. CDR1 and CDR2 (germline): MNHEY, SVGEGT. The CDR3 consists of 16 residues. The CDR3 loop reads CASSSVLGQNPYEQYF. The CDR3 DNA is TGTGCCAGCAGTTCCGTTCTGGGACAGAACCCCTACGAGCAGTACTTC.

The chain uses TRBV18 and TRBJ2-1; TRBD2 matches at 9 bases. Looked up from germline, CDR1 is KGHSH and CDR2 is LQKENI. The CDR3 has 14 residues. After removal of 3 bases from V and 9 bases from J, the junction contained 6 bases not matched to a gene. Written as DNA, the CDR3 is TGTGCCAGCTCACCGGGACTAGCTTGGACTGAGCAGTTCTTC. Translated, it gives CASSPGLAWTEQFF.

In this sample, this clonotype turned up many times. CDR3 bases: TGCAGTGCTAGGGATTATGGGGGGTCAACCTACAATGAGCAGTTCTTC. Amino acids: CSARDYGGSTYNEQFF. This sequence joins TRBV20-1 and TRBJ2-1; tentative D call: TRBD2 (6 bases). CDR3 size: 16 residues. V was clipped by 3 bases and J by 2 bases, with 17 bases between them. Per germline, CDR1 DFQATT and CDR2 SNEGSKA (reference sequence).

This clonotype was counted ten times or more. The rearrangement links TRBV6-2 or TRBV6-3 to TRBJ2-5, with D possibly TRBD1 on 5 matching bases. Trimming took 8 bases from V and 0 from J, leaving 10 bases between them. The germline gives CDR1 MNHEY, CDR2 SVGEGT. The CDR3 consists of 13 residues. In DNA, the CDR3 is TGTGCCAGCCGGACAAAGTACCAAGAGACCCAGTACTTC. Translation: CASRTKYQETQYF.

A few counts support this clonotype. The chain recombines TRBV6-4 with TRBJ1-6; D is uncertain. CDR1 is MRHNA, CDR2 SNTAGT, per germline. V was shortened by 6 bases and J by 5 bases, with 8 bases between the two germline ends. The CDR3 spans 13 residues. The CDR3 DNA reads TGTGCCAGCAGGGACCGGGATAATTCACCCCTCCACTTT. Translation gives CASRDRDNSPLHF.

This clonotype was recorded at least ten times. The chain has TRBV20-1 and TRBJ1-2; unclear D gene. This CDR3 is 14 amino acids long. Germline assignment: CDR1 DFQATT and CDR2 SNEGSKA (reference sequence). V gave up 6 bases and J gave up 2 bases, with 16 bases separating them. CDR3 sequence reads: CSARIPPPNYGYTF. The CDR3 nucleotides are TGCAGTGCGAGAATCCCCCCCCCAAACTATGGCTACACCTTC.

The V gene is TRBV6-5, the J gene TRBJ1-1, with D perhaps matching TRBD1 (6 bases). Trimming removed 0 bases at V and 2 bases at J, with 19 bases between. The germline V gene encodes CDR1 MNHEY and CDR2 SVGAGI. The CDR3 spans 18 residues. In DNA, the CDR3 is TGTGCCAGCAGTTACTCGATGAGAGGGGGTTGGGGAAACACTGAAGCTTTCTTT. Its translation: CASSYSMRGGWGNTEAFF.

This chain links TRBV6-1 with TRBJ2-5; 7 positions match TRBD1. The CDR3 is made up of 11 amino acids. With 5 bases clipped from V and 7 bases from J, the junction kept 1 base outside the gene matches. The germline gives CDR1 MNHNS, CDR2 SASEGT. The CDR3: CASSWTGTQYF. CDR3 bases: TGTGCCAGCAGTTGGACAGGGACCCAGTACTTC.

The chain employs TRBV28 and TRBJ1-2; D gene ambiguous. Germline lookup yields CDR1 MDHEN and CDR2 SYDVKM. This CDR3 spans 13 amino acids. V was clipped by 6 bases and J by 4 bases, with 12 bases between them. CDR3 in amino acids: CASSQTISYGYTF. In DNA form, the CDR3 reads TGTGCCAGCAGCCAAACTATAAGCTATGGCTACACCTTC.

Turning to this clonotype: A much larger clone is a single base away; this may be a read error. The chain recombines TRBV4-3 with TRBJ1-1, with D unresolved. CDR1 is LGHNA and CDR2 is YSLEER in the germline V gene. This CDR3 spans 14 amino acids. CDR3 sequence: CTSSQETWSTEAFF. CDR3 DNA: TGCACCAGCAGCCAAGAAACGTGGAGCACTGAAGCTTTCTTT.

This chain uses TRBV2 with TRBJ2-1, with D perhaps matching TRBD1 or TRBD2 (5 bases each). Trimming stripped 2 bases from V and 4 bases from J, with 9 bases between. CDR3 length: 14 amino acids. Per germline, CDR1 SNHLY and CDR2 FYNNEI. The CDR3 region is CASSETGTYNEQFF. Written as DNA, the CDR3 is TGTGCCAGCAGTGAAACCGGGACGTACAATGAGCAGTTCTTC.

The table lists this clonotype with many counts. The V gene is TRBV12-3 or TRBV12-4, the J gene TRBJ2-5; D ambiguous. CDR3 length equals 15 residues. V lost 6 bases to trimming and J lost 1 base, with 15 bases between them. The CDR3 protein is CASSPYRRSQETQYF. As DNA, the CDR3 is TGTGCCAGCAGCCCGTATCGCAGAAGCCAAGAGACCCAGTACTTC.

Many counts were recorded for this clonotype. This sequence joins TRBV7-2 and TRBJ1-2, with D perhaps matching TRBD1 (5 bases). The ends were cut back, 7 bases at V and 4 bases at J, with 13 bases in the middle. This CDR3 is 13 amino acids long. CDR1 is SGHTA and CDR2 is FQGNSA in the germline V gene. The CDR3 reads CASTEGAFYGYTF. Here the CDR3 DNA reads TGTGCCAGCACCGAAGGGGCTTTCTATGGCTACACCTTC.

This clonotype was counted at least ten times. The V gene is TRBV3-1, the J gene TRBJ2-3; no firm D call. The ends were cut back, 1 base at V and 2 bases at J, with 13 bases in the middle. In germline, CDR1 is LGHDT, CDR2 YNNKEL (reference sequence). This CDR3 is 16 amino acids long. CDR3 sequence reads: CASSQAAPDLTDTQYF. DNA for the CDR3: TGTGCCAGCAGCCAAGCCGCCCCAGACCTCACAGATACGCAGTATTTT.

This clonotype was observed at least ten times. The chain is built from TRBV7-2 and TRBJ2-1; D remains unclear. The CDR3 runs to 15 residues. Trimming pared 5 bases from V and 9 bases from J, leaving 20 bases between. CDR1 is SGHTA, CDR2 FQGNSA, per germline. CDR3 loop: CASSPRIPGGGEQFF. CDR3 DNA sequence: TGTGCCAGCAGCCCACGGATCCCTGGTGGCGGTGAGCAGTTCTTC. The variable domain in full, completed from reference TRBV7-2 and TRBJ2-1, reads GAGVSQSPSNKVTEKGKDVELRCDPISGHTALYWYRQSLGQGLEFLIYFQGNSAPDKSGLPSDRFSAERTGGSVSTLTIQRTQQEDSAVYLCASSPRIPGGGEQFFGPGTRLTVL.

The chain combines TRBV5-1 with TRBJ1-6; D not certain. The germline gives CDR1 SGHRS, CDR2 YFSETQ. V lost 4 bases and J lost 3, with 8 bases in between. This CDR3 is built from 14 residues. CDR3 in amino acids: CASSKDVYNSPLHF. The CDR3 DNA reads as TGCGCCAGCAGCAAGGACGTCTATAATTCACCCCTCCACTTT. The full variable domain, rest sourced from reference TRBV5-1 and TRBJ1-6, is KAGVTQTPRYLIKTRGQQVTLSCSPISGHRSVSWYQQTPGQGLQFLFEYFSETQRNKGNFPGRFSGRQFSNSRSEMNVSTLELGDSALYLCASSKDVYNSPLHFGNGTRLTVT.

V gene TRBV9 combines with J gene TRBJ1-6; 7 bases fit TRBD1. Germline CDR1 is SGDLS and CDR2 is YYNGEE. The V segment lost 0 bases and the J segment 9 bases; nucleotides outside the gene matches: 9. The CDR3 runs to 16 residues. The CDR3 nucleotides are TGTGCCAGCAGCGTAGCGGCTACAGGGGTTAGTTCACCCCTCCACTTT. As protein: CASSVAATGVSSPLHF.

In this sample, this clonotype turned up a few times. This chain joins TRBV30 and TRBJ2-3, with 10 bases identical to TRBD2. Losses at the gene ends were 2 bases for V and 14 bases for J; bases not matched to a gene: 4. CDR3 length: 11 amino acids. Germline CDR1 and CDR2: GTSNPN and SVGIG (reference sequence). The chain's CDR3 is CAWSIAGGRYF. The CDR3 DNA is TGTGCCTGGAGTATAGCGGGGGGACGGTATTTT.

V usage is TRBV6-2 or TRBV6-3 and J usage is TRBJ1-5; 7 bases are a match to TRBD1. The CDR3 runs to 15 residues. V gave up 7 bases and J gave up 2 bases; unmatched junction bases: 8. The germline V gene has CDR1 MNHEY and CDR2 SVGEGT. This chain's CDR3 is CASNRQGRGNQPQHF. The CDR3 DNA reads as TGTGCCAGCAACCGACAGGGTCGGGGCAATCAGCCCCAGCATTTT.

This clonotype was seen at least ten times. The V and J genes are TRBV2 and TRBJ1-1; no reliable D call. The V gene's germline CDR1 is SNHLY and CDR2 FYNNEI. Trimming took 6 bases from V and 6 from J, leaving 14 bases between them. The CDR3 extends over 13 amino acids. CDR3: CASRNSGVAEAFF. In DNA, the CDR3 is TGTGCCAGCAGGAACTCGGGCGTGGCTGAAGCTTTCTTT.

This chain uses TRBV18 with TRBJ1-1, with no clear D. V lost 3 bases, J lost 6 bases, and 8 bases lay in between. Per germline, CDR1 KGHSH and CDR2 LQKENI. The CDR3 extends over 12 amino acids. CDR3 residues: CASSPARSEAFF. The CDR3, as DNA: TGTGCCAGCTCACCCGCGCGATCTGAAGCTTTCTTT.